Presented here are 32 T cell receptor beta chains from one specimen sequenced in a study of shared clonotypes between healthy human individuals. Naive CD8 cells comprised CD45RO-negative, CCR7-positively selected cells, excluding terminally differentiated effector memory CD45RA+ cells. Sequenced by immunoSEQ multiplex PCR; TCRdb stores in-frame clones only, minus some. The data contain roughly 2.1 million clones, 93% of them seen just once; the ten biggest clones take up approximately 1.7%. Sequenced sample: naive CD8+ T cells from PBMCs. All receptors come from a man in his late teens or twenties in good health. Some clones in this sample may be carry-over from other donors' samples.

Here the CDR3 reads CASVDRQGGNEQFF. The CDR3 DNA is TGTGCCAGCGTAGACCGACAGGGAGGCAATGAGCAGTTCTTC. This chain joins TRBV7-2 and TRBJ2-1, with D possibly matching TRBD1 (7 bases). The ends were cut back, 8 bases at V and 6 bases at J, with 17 bases in the middle. CDR3 length: 14 amino acids. From germline, CDR1 is SGHTA and CDR2 FQGNSA. Using reference TRBV7-2 and TRBJ2-1 for the parts outside the CDR3, the full variable domain is GAGVSQSPSNKVTEKGKDVELRCDPISGHTALYWYRQSLGQGLEFLIYFQGNSAPDKSGLPSDRFSAERTGGSVSTLTIQRTQQEDSAVYLCASVDRQGGNEQFFGPGTRLTVL.

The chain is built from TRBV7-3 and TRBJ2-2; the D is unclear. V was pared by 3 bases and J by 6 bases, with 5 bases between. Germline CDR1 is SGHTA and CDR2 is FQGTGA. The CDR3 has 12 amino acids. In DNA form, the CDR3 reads TGTGCCAGCAGCTTCAAGGCCGGGGAGCTGTTTTTT. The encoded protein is CASSFKAGELFF.

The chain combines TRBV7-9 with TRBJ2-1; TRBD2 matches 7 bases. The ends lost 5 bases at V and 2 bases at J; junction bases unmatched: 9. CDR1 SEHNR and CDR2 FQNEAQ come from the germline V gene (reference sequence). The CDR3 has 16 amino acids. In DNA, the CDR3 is TGTGCCAGCAGCGCTGGCACTAGCGACCCCTACAATGAGCAGTTCTTC. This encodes CASSAGTSDPYNEQFF.

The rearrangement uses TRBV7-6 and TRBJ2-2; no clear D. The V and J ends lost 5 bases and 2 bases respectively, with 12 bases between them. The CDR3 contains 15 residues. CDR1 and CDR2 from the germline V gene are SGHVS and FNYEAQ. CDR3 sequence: CASSPARVNTGELFF. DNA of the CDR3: TGTGCCAGCAGCCCGGCGCGTGTTAACACCGGGGAGCTGTTTTTT.

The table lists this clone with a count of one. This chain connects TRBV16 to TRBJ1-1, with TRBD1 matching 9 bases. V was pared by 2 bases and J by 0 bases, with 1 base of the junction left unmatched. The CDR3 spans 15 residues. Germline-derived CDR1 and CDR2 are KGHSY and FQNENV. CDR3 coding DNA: TGTGCCAGCAGCCAAGGGACAGGGATGAACACTGAAGCTTTCTTT. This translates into CASSQGTGMNTEAFF.

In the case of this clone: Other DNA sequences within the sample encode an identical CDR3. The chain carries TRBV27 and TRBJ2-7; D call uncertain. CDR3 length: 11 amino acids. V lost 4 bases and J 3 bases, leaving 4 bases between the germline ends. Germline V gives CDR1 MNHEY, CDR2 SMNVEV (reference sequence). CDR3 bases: TGTGCCAGCAGTTACCTCTACGAGCAGTACTTC. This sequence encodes CASSYLYEQYF.

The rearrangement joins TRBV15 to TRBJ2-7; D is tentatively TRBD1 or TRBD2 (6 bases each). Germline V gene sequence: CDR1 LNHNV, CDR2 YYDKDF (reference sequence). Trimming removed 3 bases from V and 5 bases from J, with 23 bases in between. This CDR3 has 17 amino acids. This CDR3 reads CATSRGGLGVPGDEQYF. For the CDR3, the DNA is TGTGCCACCAGCAGGGGGGGTTTAGGGGTGCCAGGGGACGAGCAGTACTTC.

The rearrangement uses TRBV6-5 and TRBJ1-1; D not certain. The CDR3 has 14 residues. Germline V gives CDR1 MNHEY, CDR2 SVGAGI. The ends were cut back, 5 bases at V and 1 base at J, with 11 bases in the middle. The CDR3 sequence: CASSLNGPNTEAFF. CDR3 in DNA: TGTGCCAGCAGTCTTAACGGACCGAACACTGAAGCTTTCTTT.

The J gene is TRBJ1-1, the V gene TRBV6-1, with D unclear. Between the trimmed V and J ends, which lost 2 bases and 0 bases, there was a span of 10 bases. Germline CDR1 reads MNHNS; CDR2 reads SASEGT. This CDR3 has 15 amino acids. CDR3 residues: CASSEWPGMNTEAFF. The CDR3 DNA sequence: TGTGCCAGCAGTGAATGGCCGGGCATGAACACTGAAGCTTTCTTT.

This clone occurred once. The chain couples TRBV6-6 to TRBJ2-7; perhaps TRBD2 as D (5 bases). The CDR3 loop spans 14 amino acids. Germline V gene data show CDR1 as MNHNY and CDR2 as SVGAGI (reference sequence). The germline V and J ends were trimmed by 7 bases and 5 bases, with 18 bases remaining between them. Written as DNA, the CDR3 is TGTGCCAGCACCGAGATCGGTCCGGGGAACGAGCAGTACTTC. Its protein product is CASTEIGPGNEQYF.

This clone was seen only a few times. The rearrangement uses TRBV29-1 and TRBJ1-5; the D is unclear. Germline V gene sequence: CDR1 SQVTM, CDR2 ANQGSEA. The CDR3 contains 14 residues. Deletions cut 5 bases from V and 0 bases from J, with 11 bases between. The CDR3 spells CSVWAGYSNQPQHF. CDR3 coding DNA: TGCAGCGTTTGGGCGGGGTATAGCAATCAGCCCCAGCATTTT.

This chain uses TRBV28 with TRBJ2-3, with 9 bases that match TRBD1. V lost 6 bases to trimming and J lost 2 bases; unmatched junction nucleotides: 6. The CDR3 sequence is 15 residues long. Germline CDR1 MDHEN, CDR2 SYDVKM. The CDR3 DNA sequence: TGTGCCAGCAGCCTCGGACAGGGGACCACAGATACGCAGTATTTT. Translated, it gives CASSLGQGTTDTQYF.

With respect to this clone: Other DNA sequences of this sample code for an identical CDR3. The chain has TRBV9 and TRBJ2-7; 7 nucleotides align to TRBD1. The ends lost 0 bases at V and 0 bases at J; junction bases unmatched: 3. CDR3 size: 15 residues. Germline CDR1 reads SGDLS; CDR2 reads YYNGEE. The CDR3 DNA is TGTGCCAGCAGCGTAGGTGCAGGGGGCTCCTACGAGCAGTACTTC. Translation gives CASSVGAGGSYEQYF.

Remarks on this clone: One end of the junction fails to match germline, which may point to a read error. CDR3 sequence: CASSSLSGDRTDAQYF. Written as DNA, the CDR3 is TGTGCCAGCAGTTCACTAAGCGGGGACCGCACAGATGCGCAGTATTTT. V and J are TRBV28 and TRBJ2-3; 7 bases are a match to TRBD2. Looked up from germline, CDR1 is MDHEN and CDR2 is SYDVKM. The CDR3 loop spans 16 amino acids. The variable domain in full, completed from reference TRBV28 and TRBJ2-3, reads DVKVTQSSRYLVKRTGEKVFLECVQDMDHENMFWYRQDPGLGLRLIYFSYDVKMKEKGDIPEGYSVSREKKERFSLILESASTNQTSMYLCASSSLSGDRTDAQYFGPGTRLTVL.

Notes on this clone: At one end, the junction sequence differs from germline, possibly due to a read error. CDR3 protein: CASSQAPWTGGNEQFF. In DNA, the CDR3 is TGTGCCAGCAGTCAAGCTCCATGGACAGGGGGTAATGAGCAGTTCTTC. The chain combines TRBV4-2 with TRBJ2-1; TRBD1 agrees at 10 bases. This CDR3 has 16 residues. CDR1 and CDR2 (germline): LGHNA, YNFKEQ.

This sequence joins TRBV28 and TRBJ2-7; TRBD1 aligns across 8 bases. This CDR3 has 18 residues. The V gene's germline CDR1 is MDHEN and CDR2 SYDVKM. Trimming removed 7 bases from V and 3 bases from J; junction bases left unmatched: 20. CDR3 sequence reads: CASNSRDRLFVRDYEQYF. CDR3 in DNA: TGTGCCAGCAACTCCCGGGACAGGCTATTTGTCAGAGACTACGAGCAGTACTTC.

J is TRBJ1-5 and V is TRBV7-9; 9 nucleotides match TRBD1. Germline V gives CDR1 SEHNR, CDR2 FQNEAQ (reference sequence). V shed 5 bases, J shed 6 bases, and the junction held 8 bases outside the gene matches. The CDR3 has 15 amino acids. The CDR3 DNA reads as TGTGCCAGCAGCGATACAGGGGGCGTGGGTCAGCCCCAGCATTTT. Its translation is CASSDTGGVGQPQHF.

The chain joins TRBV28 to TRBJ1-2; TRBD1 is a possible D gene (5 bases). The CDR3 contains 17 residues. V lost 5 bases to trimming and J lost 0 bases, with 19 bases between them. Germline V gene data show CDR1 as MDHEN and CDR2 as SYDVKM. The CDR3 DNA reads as TGTGCCAGCAGTCGGTTCCGGGACGATGAAGCTAACTATGGCTACACCTTC. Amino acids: CASSRFRDDEANYGYTF.

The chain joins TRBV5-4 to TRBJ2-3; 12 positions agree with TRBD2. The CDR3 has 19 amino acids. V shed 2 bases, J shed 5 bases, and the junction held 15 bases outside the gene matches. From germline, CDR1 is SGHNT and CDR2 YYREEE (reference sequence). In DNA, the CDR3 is TGTGCCAGCAGCTTAGGGCTAGCGGGAGGGCCGACATATTTAGATACGCAGTATTTT. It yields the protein CASSLGLAGGPTYLDTQYF.

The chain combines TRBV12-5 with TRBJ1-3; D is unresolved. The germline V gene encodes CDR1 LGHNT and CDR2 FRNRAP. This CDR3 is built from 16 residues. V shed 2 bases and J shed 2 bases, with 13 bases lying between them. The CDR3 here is CASGLSAGGTGNTIYF. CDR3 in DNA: TGTGCTAGTGGTTTGAGCGCTGGAGGGACTGGAAACACCATATATTTT.

CDR3 amino acids: CASSFPIGVYEQYF. In DNA, the CDR3 is TGTGCCAGCAGCTTTCCCATAGGGGTCTACGAGCAGTACTTC. This chain connects TRBV7-9 to TRBJ2-7; D possibly corresponds to TRBD1 (5 bases). Germline V lookup: CDR1 SEHNR, CDR2 FQNEAQ (reference sequence). This CDR3 region has 14 residues. Trimming stripped 3 bases from V and 3 bases from J, with 12 bases between.

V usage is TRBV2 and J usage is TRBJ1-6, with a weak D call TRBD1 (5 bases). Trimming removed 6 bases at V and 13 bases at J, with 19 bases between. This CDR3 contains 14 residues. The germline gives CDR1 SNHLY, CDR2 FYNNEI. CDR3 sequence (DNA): TGTGCCAGCAGCCAGGGCAGGGATATTCACCCCCTCCACTTT. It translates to CASSQGRDIHPLHF.

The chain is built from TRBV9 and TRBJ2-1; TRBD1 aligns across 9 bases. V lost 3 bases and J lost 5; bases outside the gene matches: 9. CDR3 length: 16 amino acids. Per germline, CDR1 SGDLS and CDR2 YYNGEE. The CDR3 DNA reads TGTGCCAGCAGCGCCCCCAGGACAGGGGTCGACAATGAGCAGTTCTTC. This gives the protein CASSAPRTGVDNEQFF.

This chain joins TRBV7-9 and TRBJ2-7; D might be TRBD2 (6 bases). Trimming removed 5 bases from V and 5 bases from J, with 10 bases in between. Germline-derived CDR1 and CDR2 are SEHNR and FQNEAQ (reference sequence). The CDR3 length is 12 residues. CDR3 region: CASSRKRDEQYF. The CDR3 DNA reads TGTGCCAGCAGCCGGAAGCGGGACGAGCAGTACTTC.

CDR3 amino acids: CSVEDSGAYEQYF. The CDR3, as DNA: TGCAGCGTTGAAGATAGCGGGGCCTACGAGCAGTACTTC. The V gene is TRBV29-1, the J gene TRBJ2-7, with 8 nucleotides matching TRBD2. The CDR3 loop spans 13 amino acids. CDR1 and CDR2 from the germline V gene are SQVTM and ANQGSEA. J was trimmed by 2 bases and V by 0 bases; bases with no gene match: 0.

The CDR3: CASSVFKGGPNTGELFF. CDR3 DNA: TGTGCCAGCAGTGTTTTTAAAGGGGGCCCGAACACCGGGGAGCTGTTTTTT. The rearrangement uses TRBV6-1 and TRBJ2-2; 7 bases agree with TRBD1. V dropped 4 bases and J dropped 0; count of bases not matched to a gene: 8. Per germline, CDR1 MNHNS and CDR2 SASEGT. This CDR3 is built from 17 residues.

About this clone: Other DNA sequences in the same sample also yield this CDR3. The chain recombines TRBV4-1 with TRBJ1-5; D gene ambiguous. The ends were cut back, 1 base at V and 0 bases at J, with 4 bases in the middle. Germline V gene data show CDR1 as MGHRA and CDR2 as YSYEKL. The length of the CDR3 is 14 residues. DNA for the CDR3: TGCGCCAGCAGCCAAGGGTATAGCAATCAGCCCCAGCATTTT. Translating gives CASSQGYSNQPQHF.

CDR3 protein: CASSENRGLSEKLFF. Written as DNA, the CDR3 is TGTGCCAGCAGCGAGAACAGGGGACTGAGTGAAAAACTGTTTTTT. The chain uses TRBV13 and TRBJ1-4; the match to TRBD1 covers 7 bases. Germline V gene lookup returns CDR1 PRHDT and CDR2 FYEKMQ (reference sequence). The CDR3 has 15 amino acids. V lost 5 bases to trimming and J lost 7 bases; unmatched junction nucleotides: 10.

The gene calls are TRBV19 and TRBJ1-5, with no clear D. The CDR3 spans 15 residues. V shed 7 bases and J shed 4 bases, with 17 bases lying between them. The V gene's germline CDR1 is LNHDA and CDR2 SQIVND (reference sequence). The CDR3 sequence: CASTPTDSVNQPQHF. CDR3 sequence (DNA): TGTGCCAGTACCCCTACTGACTCGGTGAATCAGCCCCAGCATTTT.

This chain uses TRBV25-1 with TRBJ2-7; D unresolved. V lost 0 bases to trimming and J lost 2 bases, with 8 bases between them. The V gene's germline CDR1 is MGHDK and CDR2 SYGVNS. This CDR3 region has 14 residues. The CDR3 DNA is TGTGCCAGCAGTGAATATGGGCAGACCTACGAGCAGTACTTC. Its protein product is CASSEYGQTYEQYF.

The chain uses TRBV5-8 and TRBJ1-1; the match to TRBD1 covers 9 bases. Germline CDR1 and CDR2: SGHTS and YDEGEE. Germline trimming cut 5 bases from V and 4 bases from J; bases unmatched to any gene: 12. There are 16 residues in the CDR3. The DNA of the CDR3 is TGTGCCAGCAGGCGAAAACAGGGGGCGCAGGGCACTGAAGCTTTCTTT. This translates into CASRRKQGAQGTEAFF.

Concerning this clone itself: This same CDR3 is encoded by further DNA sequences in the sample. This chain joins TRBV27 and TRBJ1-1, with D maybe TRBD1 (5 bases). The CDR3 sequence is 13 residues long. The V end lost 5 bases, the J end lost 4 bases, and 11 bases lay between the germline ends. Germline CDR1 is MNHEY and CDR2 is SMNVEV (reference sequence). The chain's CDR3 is CASSPGGGTEAFF. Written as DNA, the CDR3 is TGTGCCAGCAGTCCCGGGGGGGGCACTGAAGCTTTCTTT.